Listed below are T cell receptor beta chains from one sample, sequenced in a study of T-cell reconstitution after alpha-beta-depleted transplantation in children. TCRdb redid the calling of the PCR reads with MiXCR, one entry per CDR3 protein. The table shows approximately 170,000 distinct CDR3 sequences, with 11% occurring only once. The sample here was PBMCs, taken before TCRalphabeta/CD19-depleted stem cell transplant. The receptors were gathered from a boy younger than 10 with acute myeloid leukemia, due to receive a stem cell transplant. Each CDR3 is given with its conserved first and last residue. The order of the fields is J gene, V gene, CDR3 protein.

j_gene: TRBJ2-2; v_gene: TRBV3-1; CDR3aa: CASSQAGTGLDGELFF
j_gene: TRBJ1-2; v_gene: TRBV20-1; CDR3aa: CSATEMGLGQNQYGYTF
j_gene: TRBJ2-1; v_gene: TRBV15; CDR3aa: CATSSGLIQFF
j_gene: TRBJ2-5; v_gene: TRBV20-1; CDR3aa: CSAPAVASTQYF
j_gene: TRBJ2-3; v_gene: TRBV7-9; CDR3aa: CASSVRDTQYF
j_gene: TRBJ1-2; v_gene: TRBV12-3/TRBV12-4; CDR3aa: CASSRDRANYGYTF
j_gene: TRBJ2-1; v_gene: TRBV2; CDR3aa: CASSEAKGHSRRKGNEQFF
j_gene: TRBJ1-1; v_gene: TRBV20-1; CDR3aa: CSARDIGRESTEAFF
j_gene: TRBJ2-7; v_gene: TRBV28; CDR3aa: CASSSDYDEQYF
j_gene: TRBJ1-5; v_gene: TRBV15; CDR3aa: CSTSSEWGQGLWSNQPQHF
j_gene: TRBJ1-1; v_gene: TRBV12-3/TRBV12-4; CDR3aa: CASSFWQGPRMNTEAFF
j_gene: TRBJ1-3; v_gene: TRBV5-1; CDR3aa: CASSLDGEPGNTIYF
j_gene: TRBJ2-5; v_gene: TRBV29-1; CDR3aa: CSVRRDSGEETQYF
j_gene: TRBJ1-2; v_gene: TRBV5-1; CDR3aa: CASSPAGSGYTF
j_gene: TRBJ1-1; v_gene: TRBV4-1; CDR3aa: CASSLSVCTGSTEAFF
j_gene: TRBJ1-5; v_gene: TRBV12-3/TRBV12-4; CDR3aa: CASGPRTGYQPQHF
j_gene: TRBJ2-1; v_gene: TRBV7-2; CDR3aa: CASSLAPDQSPYNEQFF
j_gene: TRBJ2-2; v_gene: TRBV29-1; CDR3aa: CSVVGLADGTGELFF
j_gene: TRBJ2-2; v_gene: TRBV7-6; CDR3aa: CASSFGGLDTGELFF
j_gene: TRBJ1-2; v_gene: TRBV7-9; CDR3aa: CASSQTTGEFKNYGYTF
j_gene: TRBJ2-7; v_gene: TRBV20-1; CDR3aa: CSALTDSYEQYF
j_gene: TRBJ2-3; v_gene: TRBV9; CDR3aa: CASSVVGDRSSTDTQYF
j_gene: TRBJ2-5; v_gene: TRBV18; CDR3aa: CASSPVQGVETQYF
j_gene: TRBJ1-1; v_gene: TRBV5-6; CDR3aa: CASSSANLNTEAFF
j_gene: TRBJ1-6; v_gene: TRBV12-3/TRBV12-4; CDR3aa: CASSLDPNSPLHF
j_gene: TRBJ2-7; v_gene: TRBV7-8; CDR3aa: CASSLADGVWEQYF
j_gene: TRBJ2-7; v_gene: TRBV5-6; CDR3aa: CASRASGKAYEQYF
j_gene: TRBJ2-2; v_gene: TRBV25-1; CDR3aa: CASSEFWLAGPNTGELFF
j_gene: TRBJ2-5; v_gene: TRBV5-1; CDR3aa: CASSLGTSGGHETQYF